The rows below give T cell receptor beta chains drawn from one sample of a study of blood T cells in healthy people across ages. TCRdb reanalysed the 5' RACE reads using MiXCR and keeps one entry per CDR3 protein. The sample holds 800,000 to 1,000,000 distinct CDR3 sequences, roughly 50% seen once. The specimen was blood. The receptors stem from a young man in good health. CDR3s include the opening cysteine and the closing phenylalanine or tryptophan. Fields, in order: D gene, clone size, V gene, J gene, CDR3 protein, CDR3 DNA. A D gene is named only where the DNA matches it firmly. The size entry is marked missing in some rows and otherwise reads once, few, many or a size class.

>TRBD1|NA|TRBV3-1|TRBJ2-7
CASSSLRDRFYEQYF
TGTGCCAGCAGTTCACTTCGGGACAGATTTTACGAGCAGTACTTC
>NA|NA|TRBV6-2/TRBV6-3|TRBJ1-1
CASTTPVTEAFF
TGTGCCAGCACCACGCCCGTAACTGAAGCTTTCTTT
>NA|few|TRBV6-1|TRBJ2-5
CASSDLETQYF
TGTGCCAGCAGTGATTTGGAGACCCAGTACTTC
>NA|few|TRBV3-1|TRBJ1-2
CASSQSNYGYTF
TGTGCCAGCAGCCAATCCAACTATGGCTACACCTTC
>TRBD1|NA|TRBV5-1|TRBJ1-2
CASSQRGLGPLNYGYTF
TGCGCCAGCAGCCAGAGGGGGCTCGGCCCCCTTAACTATGGCTACACCTTC
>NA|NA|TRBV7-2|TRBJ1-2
CASSLEAVYGYTF
TGTGCCAGCAGTTTAGAGGCGGTCTATGGCTACACCTTC
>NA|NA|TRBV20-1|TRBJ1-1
CSAPLVGGAFF
TGCAGTGCGCCCCTGGTCGGCGGAGCTTTCTTT
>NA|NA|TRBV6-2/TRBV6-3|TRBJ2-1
CASSYSRGGYNEQFF
TGTGCCAGCAGTTACTCGCGAGGAGGTTACAATGAGCAGTTCTTC
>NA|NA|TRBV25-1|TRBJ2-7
CASSEFGSAYEQYF
TGTGCCAGCAGTGAATTCGGCAGCGCCTACGAGCAGTACTTC
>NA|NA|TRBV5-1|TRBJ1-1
CASSQSGGEAFF
TGCGCCAGCAGCCAGTCTGGGGGGGAAGCTTTCTTT
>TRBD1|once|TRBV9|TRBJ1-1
CASSANTGGTEAFF
TGTGCCAGCAGCGCTAACACAGGGGGTACTGAAGCTTTCTTT
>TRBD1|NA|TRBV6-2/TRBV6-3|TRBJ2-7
CASREGQASPSYEQYF
TGTGCCAGCAGGGAGGGACAGGCATCTCCTTCCTACGAGCAGTACTTC
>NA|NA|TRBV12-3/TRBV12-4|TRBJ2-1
CASSLIQGGNNEQFF
TGTGCCAGCAGTCTCATTCAAGGAGGAAACAATGAGCAGTTCTTC
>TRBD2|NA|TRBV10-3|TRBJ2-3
CAISAGGTTDTQYF
TGTGCCATCAGTGCGGGGGGGACAACAGATACGCAGTATTTT
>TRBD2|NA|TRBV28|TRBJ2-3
CAGSSPPGTITDTQYF
TGTGCCGGCAGTTCTCCCCCCGGGACTATCACAGATACGCAGTATTTT
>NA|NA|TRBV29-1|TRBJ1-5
CSVYARGGGNQPQHF
TGCAGCGTTTATGCTAGGGGGGGTGGCAATCAGCCCCAGCATTTT
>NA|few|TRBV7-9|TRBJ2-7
CASSPPSRPYEQYF
TGTGCCAGCAGCCCCCCAAGCAGGCCCTACGAGCAGTACTTC
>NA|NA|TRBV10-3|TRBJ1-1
CAISEPSRAGTEAFF
TGTGCCATCAGTGAGCCTTCTAGAGCGGGCACTGAAGCTTTCTTT
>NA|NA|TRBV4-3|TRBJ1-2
CASSQDRVATLYGYTF
TGCGCCAGCAGCCAAGATCGAGTAGCGACCCTCTATGGCTACACCTTC
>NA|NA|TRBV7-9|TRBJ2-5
CASSKRQTQETQYF
TGTGCCAGCAGCAAGCGACAGACCCAAGAGACCCAGTACTTC
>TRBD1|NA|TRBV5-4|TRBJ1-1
CASWGQPNTEAFF
TGTGCCAGTTGGGGACAGCCGAACACTGAAGCTTTCTTT
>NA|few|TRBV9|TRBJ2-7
CASSVGGAGLGEQYF
TGTGCCAGCAGCGTGGGGGGGGCAGGGTTGGGTGAGCAGTACTTC